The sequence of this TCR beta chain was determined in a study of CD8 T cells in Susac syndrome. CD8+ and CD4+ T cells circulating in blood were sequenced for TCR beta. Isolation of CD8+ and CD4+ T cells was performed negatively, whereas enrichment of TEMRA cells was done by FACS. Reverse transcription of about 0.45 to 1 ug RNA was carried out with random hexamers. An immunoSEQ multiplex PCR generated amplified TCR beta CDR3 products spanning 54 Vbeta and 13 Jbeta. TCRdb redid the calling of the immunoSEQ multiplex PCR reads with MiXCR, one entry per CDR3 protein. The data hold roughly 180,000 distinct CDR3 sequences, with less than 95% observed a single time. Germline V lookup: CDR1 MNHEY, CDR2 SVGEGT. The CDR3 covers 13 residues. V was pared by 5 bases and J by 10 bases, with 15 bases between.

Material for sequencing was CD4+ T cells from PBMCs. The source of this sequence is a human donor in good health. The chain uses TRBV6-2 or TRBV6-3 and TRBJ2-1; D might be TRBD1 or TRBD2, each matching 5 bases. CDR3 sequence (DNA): TGTGCCAGCAGTCTCACTACAGGAGGCGAGCAGTTCTTC. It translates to CASSLTTGGEQFF.